The TCR beta chain described here comes from a study of blood T cell repertoires in COVID-19. About the research overall: The samples span acute and convalescent COVID-19 from the United States, Italy and Spain. T cells, B-cell-depleted T cells, or PBMCs supplied cDNA or gDNA.

Per the authors' pipeline: How many nucleated cells were present was estimated from reference gene primer amplification. Repertoires were generated with immunoSEQ multiplex PCR, while TCRdb's copy carries only in-frame clones and drops some. Clone size and V and J calls were adopted from that table, with D and trimming inferred from the DNA. Of about 110,000 clones listed, roughly 84% are singletons. With V trimmed by 5 bases and J by 4 bases, 18 bases remained unmatched. This CDR3 is 18 amino acids long. Per the germline V gene, CDR1 is LNHNV and CDR2 is YYDKDF (reference sequence). This clonotype was sampled from a woman aged 80 or over with active or convalescent COVID-19. The chain has TRBV15 and TRBJ2-3, with 7 bases matching TRBD1. The sequenced sample consisted of peripheral blood. As DNA, the CDR3 is TGTGCCACCAGCTCTCGTCCCGGGACAGCCCGGGTTTCAGATACGCAGTATTTT. It specifies CATSSRPGTARVSDTQYF.